This note documents a single TCR beta chain sequence. Its target is unknown. This sample is drawn from a study of cytomegalovirus exposure and HLA in healthy donors. Broader study findings: With later analysis, a missense DCLRE1C variant became linked to TCR beta V- and J-gene trimming. Per a prior analysis, the majority of TCR beta V segments were productive roughly 90% or roughly 30% of the time.

The PCR had 60 Vbeta and 13 Jbeta primers. Profiling relied on immunoSEQ multiplex PCR, and the TCRdb table lists in-frame clones only, not all of them. The sample contains about 130,000 clones, about four fifths of which appear only once. V was clipped by 4 bases and J by 6 bases, with 7 bases between them. This CDR3 spans 12 amino acids. Germline V lookup: CDR1 SGHRS, CDR2 YFSETQ. The chain recombines TRBV5-1 with TRBJ2-2; no definite D call. Specimen: PBMCs. The origin of this receptor is a woman aged 40 to 50 in good health and CMV-seropositive. This CDR3 reads CASSRTAGELFF. The CDR3, as DNA: TGCGCCAGCAGCCGTACGGCCGGGGAGCTGTTTTTT.